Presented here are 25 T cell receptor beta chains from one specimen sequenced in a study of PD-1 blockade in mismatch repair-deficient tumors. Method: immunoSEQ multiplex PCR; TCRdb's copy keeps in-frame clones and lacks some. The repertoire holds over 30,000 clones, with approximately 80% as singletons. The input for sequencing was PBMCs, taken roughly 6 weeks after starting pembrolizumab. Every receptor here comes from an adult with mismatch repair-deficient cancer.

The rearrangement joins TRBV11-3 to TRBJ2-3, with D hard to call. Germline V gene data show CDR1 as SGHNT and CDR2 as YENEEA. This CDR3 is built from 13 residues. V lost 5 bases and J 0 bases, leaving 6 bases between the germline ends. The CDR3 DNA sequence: TGTGCCAGCAGCGAGTATAGCACAGATACGCAGTATTTT. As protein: CASSEYSTDTQYF.

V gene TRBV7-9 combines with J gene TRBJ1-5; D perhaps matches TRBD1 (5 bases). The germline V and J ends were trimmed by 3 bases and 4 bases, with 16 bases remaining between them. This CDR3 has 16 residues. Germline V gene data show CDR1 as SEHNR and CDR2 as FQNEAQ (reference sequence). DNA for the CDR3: TGTGCCAGCAGCTTTGGGGCAGGAGGGGTAAATCAGCCCCAGCATTTT. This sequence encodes CASSFGAGGVNQPQHF.

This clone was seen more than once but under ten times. CDR3 in amino acids: CASSRGQIYEQYF. DNA for the CDR3: TGTGCCAGCAGCCGGGGACAGATCTACGAGCAGTACTTC. The J gene is TRBJ2-7, the V gene TRBV11-2; TRBD1 aligns across 7 bases. This CDR3 region has 13 residues. Per germline, CDR1 SGHAT and CDR2 FQNNGV. Trimming cost V 5 bases and J 3 bases; bases outside gene matches: 4.

The CDR3 is CAIKDGASGKKEQFF. The CDR3 nucleotides read TGTGCCATCAAGGACGGGGCTAGCGGGAAAAAAGAGCAGTTCTTC. This chain joins TRBV10-3 and TRBJ2-1; the match to TRBD2 covers 9 bases. Trimming at V came to 7 bases and at J to 10 bases, leaving 14 bases not matched to a gene. The CDR3 is 15 residues long. The germline CDR1 and CDR2 sequences are ENHRY and SYGVKD.

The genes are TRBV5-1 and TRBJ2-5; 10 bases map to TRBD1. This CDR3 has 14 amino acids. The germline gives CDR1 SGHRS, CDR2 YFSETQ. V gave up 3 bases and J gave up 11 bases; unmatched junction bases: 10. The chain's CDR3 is CASSSGQGNEEQYF. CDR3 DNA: TGCGCCAGCAGCTCGGGACAGGGGAACGAAGAGCAGTACTTC.

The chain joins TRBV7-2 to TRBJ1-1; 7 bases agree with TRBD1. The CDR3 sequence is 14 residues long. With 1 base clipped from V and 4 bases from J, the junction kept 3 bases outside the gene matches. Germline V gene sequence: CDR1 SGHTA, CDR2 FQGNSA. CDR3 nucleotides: TGTGCCAGCAGCTTAGAGGGGGCGTTCACTGAAGCTTTCTTT. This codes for CASSLEGAFTEAFF.

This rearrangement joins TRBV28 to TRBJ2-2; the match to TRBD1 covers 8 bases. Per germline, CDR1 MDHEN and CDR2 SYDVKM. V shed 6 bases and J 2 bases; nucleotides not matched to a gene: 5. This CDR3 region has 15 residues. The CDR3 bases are TGTGCCAGCAGAACCGGGACAGGTAACACCGGGGAGCTGTTTTTT. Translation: CASRTGTGNTGELFF.

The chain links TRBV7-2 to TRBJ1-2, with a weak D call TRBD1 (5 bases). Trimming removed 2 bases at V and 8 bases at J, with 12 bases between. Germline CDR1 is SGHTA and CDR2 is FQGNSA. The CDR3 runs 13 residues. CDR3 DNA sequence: TGTGCCAGCAGCTTATTTCAGGGCGGAGGCTACACCTTC. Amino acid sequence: CASSLFQGGGYTF.

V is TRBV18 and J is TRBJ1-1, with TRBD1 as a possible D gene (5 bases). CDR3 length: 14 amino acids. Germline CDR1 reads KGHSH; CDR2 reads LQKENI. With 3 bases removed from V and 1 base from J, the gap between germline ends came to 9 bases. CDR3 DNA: TGTGCCAGCTCACCGGGGCTTTCGAACACTGAAGCTTTCTTT. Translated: CASSPGLSNTEAFF.

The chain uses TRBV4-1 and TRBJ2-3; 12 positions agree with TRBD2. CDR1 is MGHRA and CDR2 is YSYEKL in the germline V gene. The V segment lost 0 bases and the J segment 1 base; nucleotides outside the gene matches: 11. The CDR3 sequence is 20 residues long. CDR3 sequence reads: CASSQEPPLAGGQRTDTQYF. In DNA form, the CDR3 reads TGCGCCAGCAGCCAAGAACCCCCTCTAGCGGGAGGGCAGCGCACAGATACGCAGTATTTT.

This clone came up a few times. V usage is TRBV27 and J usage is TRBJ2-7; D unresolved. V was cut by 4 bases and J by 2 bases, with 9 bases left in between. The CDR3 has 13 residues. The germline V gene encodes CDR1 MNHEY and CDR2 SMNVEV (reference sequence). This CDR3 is CASSYHSTYEQYF. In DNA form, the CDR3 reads TGTGCCAGCAGTTATCACAGCACCTACGAGCAGTACTTC.

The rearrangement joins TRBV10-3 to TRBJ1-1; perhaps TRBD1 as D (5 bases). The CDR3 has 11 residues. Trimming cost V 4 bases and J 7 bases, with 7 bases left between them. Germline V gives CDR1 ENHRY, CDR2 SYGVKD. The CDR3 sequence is CAISGGGEAFF. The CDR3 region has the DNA TGTGCCATCAGTGGGGGCGGTGAAGCTTTCTTT.

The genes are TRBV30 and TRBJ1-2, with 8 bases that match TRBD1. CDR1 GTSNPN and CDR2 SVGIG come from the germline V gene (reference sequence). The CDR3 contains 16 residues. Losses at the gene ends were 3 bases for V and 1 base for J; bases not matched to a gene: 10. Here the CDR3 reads CAWRVAGGSLNYGYTF. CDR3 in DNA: TGTGCCTGGAGGGTCGCAGGGGGCTCACTTAACTATGGCTACACCTTC.

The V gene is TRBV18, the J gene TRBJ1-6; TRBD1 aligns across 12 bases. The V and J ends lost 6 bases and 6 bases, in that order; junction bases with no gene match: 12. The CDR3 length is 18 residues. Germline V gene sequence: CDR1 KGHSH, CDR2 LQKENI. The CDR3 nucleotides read TGTGCCAGCTCCCCCGGGACAGGGGGCCTATTGAGTAATTCACCCCTCCACTTT. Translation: CASSPGTGGLLSNSPLHF. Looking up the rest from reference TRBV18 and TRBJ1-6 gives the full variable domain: NAGVMQNPRHLVRRRGQEARLRCSPMKGHSHVYWYRQLPEEGLKFMVYLQKENIIDESGMPKERFSAEFPKEGPSILRIQQVVRGDSAAYFCASSPGTGGLLSNSPLHFGNGTRLTVT.

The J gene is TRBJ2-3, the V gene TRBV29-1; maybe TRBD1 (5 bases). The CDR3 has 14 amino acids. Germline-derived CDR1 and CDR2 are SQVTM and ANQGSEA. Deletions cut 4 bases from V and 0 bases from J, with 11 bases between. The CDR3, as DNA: TGCAGCGTTGTTGACAGTACTAGCACAGATACGCAGTATTTT. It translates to CSVVDSTSTDTQYF.

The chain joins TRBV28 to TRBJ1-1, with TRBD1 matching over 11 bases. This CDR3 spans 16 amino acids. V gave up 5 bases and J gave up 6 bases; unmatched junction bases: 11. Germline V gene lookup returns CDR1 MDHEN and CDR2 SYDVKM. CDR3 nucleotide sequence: TGTGCCAGCAGTGTTCCGGGACAGGGGGGTATGGCTGAAGCTTTCTTT. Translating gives CASSVPGQGGMAEAFF.

CDR3 loop: CASSSVSFTDTQYF. The CDR3 nucleotides are TGTGCCAGCAGTTCAGTATCGTTCACAGATACGCAGTATTTT. V is TRBV6-5 and J is TRBJ2-3; D unclear. The CDR3 spans 14 residues. The germline V gene has CDR1 MNHEY and CDR2 SVGAGI. V was pared by 4 bases and J by 2 bases, with 10 bases between.

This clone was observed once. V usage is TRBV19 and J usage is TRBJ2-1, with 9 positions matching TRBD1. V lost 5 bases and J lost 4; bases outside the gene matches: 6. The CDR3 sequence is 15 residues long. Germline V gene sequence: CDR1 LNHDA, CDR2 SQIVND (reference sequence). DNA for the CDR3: TGTGCCAGTAGTCTGTGGACAGGGGCTTACAATGAGCAGTTCTTC. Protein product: CASSLWTGAYNEQFF.

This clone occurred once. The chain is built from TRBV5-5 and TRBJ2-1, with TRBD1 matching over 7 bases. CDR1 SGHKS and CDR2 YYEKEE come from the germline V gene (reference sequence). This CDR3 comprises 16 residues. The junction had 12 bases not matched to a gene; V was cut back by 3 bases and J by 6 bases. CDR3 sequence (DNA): TGTGCCAGCAGCTGGGCATGGACAGGAGCCCCCAATGAGCAGTTCTTC. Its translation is CASSWAWTGAPNEQFF.

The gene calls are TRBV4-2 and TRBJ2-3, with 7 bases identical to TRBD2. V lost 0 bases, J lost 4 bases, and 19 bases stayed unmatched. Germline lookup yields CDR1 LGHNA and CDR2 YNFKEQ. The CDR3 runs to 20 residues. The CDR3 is CASSQDVRGVGGSRPDTQYF. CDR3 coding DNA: TGTGCCAGCAGCCAAGACGTCCGAGGGGTGGGGGGGAGCCGCCCAGATACGCAGTATTTT.

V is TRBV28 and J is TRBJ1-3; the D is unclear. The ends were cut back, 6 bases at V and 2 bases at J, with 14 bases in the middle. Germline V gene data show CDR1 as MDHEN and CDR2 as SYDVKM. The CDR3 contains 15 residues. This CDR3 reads CASSSPTATGNTIYF. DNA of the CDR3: TGTGCCAGCAGCTCACCTACCGCCACTGGAAACACCATATATTTT.

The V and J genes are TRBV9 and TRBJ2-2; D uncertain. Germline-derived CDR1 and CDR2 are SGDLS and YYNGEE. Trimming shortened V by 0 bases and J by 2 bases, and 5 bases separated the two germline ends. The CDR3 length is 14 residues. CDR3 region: CASSVGLNTGELFF. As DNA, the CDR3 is TGTGCCAGCAGCGTAGGTCTTAACACCGGGGAGCTGTTTTTT.

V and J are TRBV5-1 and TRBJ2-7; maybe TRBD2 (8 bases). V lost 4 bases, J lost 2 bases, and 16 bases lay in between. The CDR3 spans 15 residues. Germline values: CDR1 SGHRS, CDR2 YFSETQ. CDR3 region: CASSRGGRGAYEQYF. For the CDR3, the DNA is TGCGCCAGCAGCCGGGGGGGCAGGGGGGCCTACGAGCAGTACTTC.

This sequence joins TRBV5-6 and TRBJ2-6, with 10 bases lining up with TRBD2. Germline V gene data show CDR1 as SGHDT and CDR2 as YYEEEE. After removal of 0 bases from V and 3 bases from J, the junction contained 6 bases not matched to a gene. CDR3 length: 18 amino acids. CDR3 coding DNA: TGTGCCAGCAGCTTGGGATTAGCGGGAGGACATGGGGCCAACGTCCTGACTTTC. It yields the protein CASSLGLAGGHGANVLTF. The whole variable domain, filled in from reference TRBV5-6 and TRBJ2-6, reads DAGVTQSPTHLIKTRGQQVTLRCSPKSGHDTVSWYQQALGQGPQFIFQYYEEEERQRGNFPDRFSGHQFPNYSSELNVNALLLGDSALYLCASSLGLAGGHGANVLTFGAGSRLTVL.

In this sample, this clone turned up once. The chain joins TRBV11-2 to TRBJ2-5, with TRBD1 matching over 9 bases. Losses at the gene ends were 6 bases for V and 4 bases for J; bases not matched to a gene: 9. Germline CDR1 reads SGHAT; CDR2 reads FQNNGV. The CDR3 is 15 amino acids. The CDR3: CASRTRGTGRETQYF. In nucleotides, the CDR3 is TGTGCCAGCAGAACTAGAGGGACAGGGCGAGAGACCCAGTACTTC.